The 28 T cell receptor beta chains presented below share a single source sample, sequenced in a study of blood T cell repertoires in COVID-19. This table comes from immunoSEQ multiplex PCR, and its TCRdb copy is limited to in-frame clones, with some not included. The sample lists approximately 190,000 clones, 75% to 90% occurring once. Sequenced input: peripheral blood. These receptors were collected from a woman aged 40 to 55 with acute or convalescent COVID-19.

V and J are TRBV11-2 and TRBJ1-2, with TRBD1 as a possible D gene (5 bases). CDR3 size: 11 residues. Trimming took 5 bases from V and 8 from J, leaving 9 bases between them. In germline, CDR1 is SGHAT, CDR2 FQNNGV. The CDR3 bases are TGTGCCAGCAGCAGGGACTGGGGCTACACCTTC. This sequence encodes CASSRDWGYTF.

This chain connects TRBV7-9 to TRBJ1-3; 9 bases line up with TRBD1. The CDR3 extends over 14 amino acids. The junction had 6 bases not matched to a gene; V was cut back by 6 bases and J by 6 bases. Germline CDR1 SEHNR, CDR2 FQNEAQ (reference sequence). The CDR3 region has the DNA TGTGCCAGCAGTCGGACAGGGGCTGAAAACACCATATATTTT. It is translated as CASSRTGAENTIYF.

This chain joins TRBV7-2 and TRBJ1-5; D ambiguous. V lost 3 bases and J 4 bases, leaving 10 bases between the germline ends. Germline V gene lookup returns CDR1 SGHTA and CDR2 FQGNSA. This CDR3 has 14 amino acids. CDR3 in DNA: TGTGCCAGCAGCTTGTGGGGAGGGAATCAGCCCCAGCATTTT. Protein product: CASSLWGGNQPQHF.

The sample holds a few counts of this clone. The chain links TRBV7-9 to TRBJ2-7, with D possibly TRBD2 on 6 matching bases. The germline CDR1 and CDR2 sequences are SEHNR and FQNEAQ (reference sequence). The V gene lost 5 bases and the J gene lost 4 bases, with 15 bases spanning the gap. There are 14 residues in the CDR3. DNA for the CDR3: TGTGCCAGCAGCAATAGCGGATCGAGGTACGAGCAGTACTTC. It codes for CASSNSGSRYEQYF.

The chain uses TRBV18 and TRBJ1-1, with 7 bases matching TRBD1. CDR1 is KGHSH, CDR2 LQKENI, per germline. The CDR3 spans 14 residues. V shed 3 bases, J shed 7 bases, and the junction held 8 bases outside the gene matches. CDR3 DNA sequence: TGTGCCAGCTCACCCCTAGACAGGGCTCGTGAAGCTTTCTTT. This gives the protein CASSPLDRAREAFF.

The chain uses TRBV27 and TRBJ2-1, with D possibly being TRBD1 (7 bases). Per germline, CDR1 MNHEY and CDR2 SMNVEV (reference sequence). The CDR3 length is 16 residues. Trimming took 7 bases from V and 2 from J, leaving 18 bases between them. CDR3 DNA sequence: TGTGCCAGCACCTTAGGCGGGACAGAACCCTACAATGAGCAGTTCTTC. This gives the protein CASTLGGTEPYNEQFF.

This sequence joins TRBV7-2 and TRBJ2-3; 13 nucleotides agree with TRBD2. The CDR3 extends over 14 amino acids. The V gene end was trimmed by 9 bases and the J gene end by 5 bases; junction bases not matched to a gene: 5. Per the germline V gene, CDR1 is SGHTA and CDR2 is FQGNSA. The CDR3 DNA sequence: TGTGCCAGTCCCACTAGCGGGGGGGGAGATACGCAGTATTTT. It encodes CASPTSGGGDTQYF.

This chain joins TRBV3-1 (or the pseudogene TRBV3-2) and TRBJ2-7, with D unclear. The CDR3 consists of 14 residues. Trimming left V 4 bases short and J 0 bases short, with 10 bases between. CDR1 is LGHDT and CDR2 is YNNKEL in the germline V gene (reference sequence). DNA for the CDR3: TGTGCCAGCAGCCTCTCCAGTGACTCCTACGAGCAGTACTTC. Protein: CASSLSSDSYEQYF.

This chain joins TRBV6-5 and TRBJ2-3; TRBD2 matches at 10 bases. Unmatched junction bases numbered 7, after V lost 7 bases and J lost 3 bases. The CDR3 spans 15 residues. Germline lookup yields CDR1 MNHEY and CDR2 SVGAGI. The CDR3 reads CASTATSGWTDTQYF. In nucleotides, the CDR3 is TGTGCCAGCACTGCGACTAGCGGGTGGACAGATACGCAGTATTTT.

This clone was observed once. J is TRBJ2-6 and V is TRBV29-1; weak D call: TRBD1 (5 bases). In germline, CDR1 is SQVTM, CDR2 ANQGSEA. Between the trimmed V and J ends, which lost 6 bases and 0 bases, there was a span of 6 bases. This CDR3 is built from 13 residues. The CDR3 is CSVDSSGANVLTF. In nucleotides, the CDR3 is TGCAGCGTCGACAGCTCTGGGGCCAACGTCCTGACTTTC. Full variable domain (missing parts from reference TRBV29-1 and TRBJ2-6): SAVISQKPSRDICQRGTSLTIQCQVDSQVTMMFWYRQQPGQSLTLIATANQGSEATYESGFVIDKFPISRPNLTFSTLTVSNMSPEDSSIYLCSVDSSGANVLTFGAGSRLTVL.

J is TRBJ1-3 and V is TRBV18, with a tentative D call TRBD1 (6 bases). V shed 3 bases and J shed 2 bases, with 14 bases lying between them. The CDR3 is made up of 16 amino acids. CDR1 is KGHSH, CDR2 LQKENI, per germline. CDR3 sequence reads: CASSPTGGGTGNTIYF. DNA of the CDR3: TGTGCCAGCTCACCGACCGGGGGGGGCACTGGAAACACCATATATTTT.

The CDR3 nucleotides are TGTGCCAGCAGTTTACCCGGCGGCACTGAAGCTTTCTTT. Its protein product is CASSLPGGTEAFF. The chain recombines TRBV28 with TRBJ1-1; D not resolved. V shed 2 bases and J shed 4 bases, with 8 bases lying between them. Germline loops: CDR1 MDHEN, CDR2 SYDVKM. The CDR3 spans 13 residues.

The CDR3 sequence is CASSKDTYEQYF. The CDR3, as DNA: TGTGCCAGTAGTAAGGACACGTACGAGCAGTACTTC. This sequence joins TRBV19 and TRBJ2-7, with a tentative D call TRBD1 (5 bases). The CDR3 extends over 12 amino acids. Trimming took off 4 bases at V and 4 bases at J, with 8 bases between the two ends. The germline V gene has CDR1 LNHDA and CDR2 SQIVND (reference sequence).

The chain has TRBV6-5 and TRBJ2-3; tentatively, D is TRBD2 (5 bases). V lost 6 bases and J lost 5, with 15 bases in between. Germline assignment: CDR1 MNHEY and CDR2 SVGAGI. There are 14 residues in the CDR3. The CDR3 DNA is TGTGCCAGCAGGCGGGCAGTGCGGTTAGATACGCAGTATTTT. Amino acids: CASRRAVRLDTQYF.

This clone was seen only a few times. The J gene is TRBJ2-1, the V gene TRBV5-6, with a possible D match to TRBD1 (5 bases). Germline CDR1 is SGHDT and CDR2 is YYEEEE. This CDR3 contains 17 residues. The V end was cut by 0 bases, the J end by 5 bases, with 18 bases between. CDR3 sequence: CASSLVGSGRANNEQFF. In DNA form, the CDR3 reads TGTGCCAGCAGCTTGGTGGGAAGTGGCAGGGCAAACAATGAGCAGTTCTTC.

In its sample, this clone was seen a few times. The chain couples TRBV7-9 to TRBJ2-1; D remains ambiguous. The V gene lost 1 base and the J gene lost 1 base, with 14 bases spanning the gap. Germline V lookup: CDR1 SEHNR, CDR2 FQNEAQ (reference sequence). The CDR3 runs to 17 residues. The CDR3 region has the DNA TGTGCCAGCAGCTTAGAGACGAGGATAGGTTCCTACAATGAGCAGTTCTTC. This codes for CASSLETRIGSYNEQFF.

The chain has TRBV11-2 and TRBJ2-1; unclear D gene. The germline CDR1 and CDR2 sequences are SGHAT and FQNNGV. V was pared by 1 base and J by 6 bases, with 7 bases between. The CDR3 covers 13 residues. The DNA for the CDR3 is TGTGCCAGCAGCTTAGCTGGCGGCAATGAGCAGTTCTTC. As protein: CASSLAGGNEQFF.

This rearrangement joins TRBV7-3 to TRBJ2-2; perhaps TRBD2 as D (6 bases). Germline V lookup: CDR1 SGHTA, CDR2 FQGTGA. CDR3 size: 15 residues. Deletions cut 4 bases from V and 4 bases from J, with 13 bases between. CDR3 coding DNA: TGTGCCAGCAGCTCCCGGGGGTATTTCACCGGGGAGCTGTTTTTT. Residues: CASSSRGYFTGELFF. Full variable domain (remainder filled in from reference TRBV7-3 and TRBJ2-2): GAGVSQTPSNKVTEKGKYVELRCDPISGHTALYWYRQSLGQGPEFLIYFQGTGAADDSGLPNDRFFAVRPEGSVSTLKIQRTERGDSAVYLCASSSRGYFTGELFFGEGSRLTVL.

The chain is built from TRBV20-1 and TRBJ1-1; tentatively, D is TRBD1 (6 bases). V was shortened by 5 bases and J by 8 bases, with 12 bases between the two germline ends. Germline-derived CDR1 and CDR2 are DFQATT and SNEGSKA (reference sequence). There are 11 residues in the CDR3. The CDR3 region is CSALRDNEAFF. The CDR3 coding sequence is TGCAGTGCTCTAAGGGACAACGAAGCTTTCTTT.

The gene calls are TRBV29-1 and TRBJ2-2, with D possibly TRBD2 on 6 matching bases. V was trimmed by 7 bases and J by 5 bases, leaving 20 bases between them. CDR1 and CDR2 (germline): SQVTM, ANQGSEA. There are 15 residues in the CDR3. The CDR3 loop reads CSAVRDSEGTGELFF. DNA for the CDR3: TGCAGCGCGGTCCGGGACTCCGAGGGGACCGGGGAGCTGTTTTTT.

This clone came up a few times. This rearrangement joins TRBV7-6 to TRBJ1-1, with a tentative D call TRBD1 (6 bases). This CDR3 has 15 residues. V lost 5 bases and J 3 bases, leaving 16 bases between the germline ends. Germline lookup yields CDR1 SGHVS and CDR2 FNYEAQ. The CDR3 loop reads CASSQFQGWDTEAFF. The CDR3 DNA reads as TGTGCCAGCAGCCAATTCCAGGGGTGGGACACTGAAGCTTTCTTT.

V and J are TRBV30 and TRBJ1-5; D is uncertain. Germline lookup yields CDR1 GTSNPN and CDR2 SVGIG (reference sequence). The CDR3 spans 12 residues. Trimming shortened V by 2 bases and J by 7 bases, and 9 bases separated the two germline ends. This CDR3 is CAWSSGGQPQHF. The CDR3 DNA follows: TGTGCCTGGAGTAGCGGTGGGCAGCCCCAGCATTTT.

This chain uses TRBV29-1 with TRBJ2-7, with 9 positions matching TRBD1. The CDR3 has 12 amino acids. The J segment lost 6 bases and the V segment lost 5 bases, leaving 5 bases of the junction unmatched. Germline V gene lookup returns CDR1 SQVTM and CDR2 ANQGSEA. Here the CDR3 reads CSVLTGGGEQYF. The CDR3 bases are TGCAGCGTTCTGACAGGGGGAGGCGAGCAGTACTTC.

The chain is built from TRBV5-1 and TRBJ1-6, with D perhaps matching TRBD1 (5 bases). The CDR3 length is 15 residues. V lost 0 bases and J 10 bases, leaving 14 bases between the germline ends. Germline CDR1 reads SGHRS; CDR2 reads YFSETQ. The CDR3 loop reads CASSLDPVSGSPLHF. In nucleotides, the CDR3 is TGCGCCAGCAGCTTGGATCCGGTTTCAGGGTCACCCCTCCACTTT.

The chain recombines TRBV7-8 with TRBJ2-7; 8 bases map to TRBD1. Losses at the gene ends were 5 bases for V and 2 bases for J; bases not matched to a gene: 8. The CDR3 runs 15 residues. The germline CDR1 and CDR2 sequences are SGHVS and FQNEAQ. The CDR3 is CASSIPGTGPYEQYF. The CDR3, as DNA: TGTGCCAGCAGCATTCCCGGGACAGGTCCCTACGAGCAGTACTTC.

The DNA of the CDR3 is TGTGCCAGCAGCCGACTAGATACGCAGTATTTT. Its translation: CASSRLDTQYF. The gene calls are TRBV3-1 (or the pseudogene TRBV3-2) and TRBJ2-3; D call uncertain. This CDR3 contains 11 residues. Per germline, CDR1 LGHDT and CDR2 YNNKEL (reference sequence). V was shortened by 4 bases and J by 5 bases, with 4 bases between the two germline ends.

This chain uses TRBV10-1 with TRBJ1-4, with a tentative D call TRBD1 (5 bases). CDR1 is WNHNN, CDR2 SYGVQD, per germline (reference sequence). The CDR3 runs to 14 residues. V was clipped by 5 bases and J by 8 bases, with 15 bases between them. The CDR3 DNA follows: TGCGCCAGCAGTCCTGGAGGGGCAGGAGAAAAACTGTTTTTT. Protein: CASSPGGAGEKLFF.

This clone has just a few counts. The rearrangement links TRBV29-1 to TRBJ1-2; weak D call: TRBD1 (6 bases). The germline CDR1 and CDR2 sequences are SQVTM and ANQGSEA. V was pared by 6 bases and J by 8 bases, with 19 bases between. This CDR3 contains 13 residues. The CDR3: CSVLTGGTGGYTF. The CDR3 nucleotides are TGCAGCGTCCTGACAGGAGGAACGGGCGGCTACACCTTC.